The rows below give T cell receptor beta chains drawn from one sample of a study of cytomegalovirus exposure and HLA in healthy donors. The protocol was immunoSEQ multiplex PCR, while the TCRdb copy is restricted to in-frame clones and leaves out a portion. The sample yields about 120,000 clones, about 96% seen once. Sequencing was performed on PBMCs. The receptors were sampled from a man between 18 and 35 years old in good health and CMV-seronegative. The CDR3 runs from the conserved cysteine through the conserved F or W. Fields, in order: D gene, V gene, clone size, J gene, CDR3 protein, CDR3 DNA. The D gene is left open where the match is weak. Clone size is given for some rows only: seen once, a few or many times, or a class if the clone is expanded.

D: .; V: TRBV5-4; size: .; J: TRBJ2-1; CDR3: CASSSPGLPSYNEQFF; DNA: TGTGCCAGCAGCTCGCCGGGACTTCCATCCTACAATGAGCAGTTCTTC
D: TRBD2; V: TRBV6-5; size: .; J: TRBJ2-7; CDR3: CASSPGGGSYEQYF; DNA: TGTGCCAGCAGTCCGGGGGGGGGCTCCTACGAGCAGTACTTC
D: .; V: TRBV20-1; size: .; J: TRBJ2-1; CDR3: CSAQARGSGFF; DNA: TGCAGTGCCCAGGCGCGGGGTTCGGGGTTCTTC
D: .; V: TRBV5-6; size: .; J: TRBJ2-1; CDR3: CASSFTVNEQFF; DNA: TGTGCCAGCAGCTTCACAGTGAATGAGCAGTTCTTC
D: .; V: TRBV19; size: .; J: TRBJ1-5; CDR3: CASSIYKRGNQPQHF; DNA: TGTGCCAGTAGTATTTATAAGAGGGGCAATCAGCCCCAGCATTTT
D: TRBD2; V: TRBV11-3; size: .; J: TRBJ2-1; CDR3: CASSPRLAGVAYNEQFF; DNA: TGTGCCAGCAGCCCCAGACTAGCGGGAGTGGCCTACAATGAGCAGTTCTTC
D: .; V: TRBV6-6; size: .; J: TRBJ2-7; CDR3: CASSSRVRGHEQYF; DNA: TGTGCCAGCAGTTCCCGCGTCAGGGGCCACGAGCAGTACTTC
D: .; V: TRBV7-6; size: .; J: TRBJ2-7; CDR3: CASSPGLRLEQYF; DNA: TGTGCCAGCAGCCCGGGACTTAGGCTCGAGCAGTACTTC
D: TRBD1; V: TRBV14; size: .; J: TRBJ2-6; CDR3: CASSRQGIGANVLTF; DNA: TGTGCCAGCAGCCGACAGGGAATTGGGGCCAACGTCCTGACTTTC
D: .; V: TRBV27; size: .; J: TRBJ2-7; CDR3: CASSYQSSYEQYF; DNA: TGTGCCAGCAGTTACCAGTCTTCCTACGAGCAGTACTTC
D: .; V: TRBV7-2; size: .; J: TRBJ1-1; CDR3: CASGPGENTEAFF; DNA: TGTGCCAGCGGTCCAGGGGAGAACACTGAAGCTTTCTTT
D: .; V: TRBV28; size: once; J: TRBJ1-1; CDR3: CASSFPLKTGNTEAFF; DNA: TGTGCCAGCAGTTTTCCACTGAAGACAGGGAACACTGAAGCTTTCTTT
D: .; V: TRBV28; size: .; J: TRBJ1-1; CDR3: CASSPAGGTEAFF; DNA: TGTGCCAGCAGCCCCGCCGGGGGCACTGAAGCTTTCTTT
D: .; V: TRBV9; size: .; J: TRBJ2-2; CDR3: CASSYSRTGELFF; DNA: TGTGCCAGCAGCTACAGTAGAACCGGGGAGCTGTTTTTT
D: .; V: TRBV28; size: .; J: TRBJ2-1; CDR3: CATADSSYNEQFF; DNA: TGTGCCACGGCCGACAGTTCCTACAATGAGCAGTTCTTC
D: .; V: TRBV6-6; size: .; J: TRBJ2-1; CDR3: CASSYSPAESYNEQFF; DNA: TGTGCCAGCAGTTACTCGCCAGCGGAGTCCTACAATGAGCAGTTCTTC
D: .; V: TRBV4-3; size: .; J: TRBJ2-1; CDR3: CASSARTRNEQFF; DNA: TGCGCCAGCAGCGCCCGCACCCGGAATGAGCAGTTCTTC
D: TRBD1; V: TRBV7-9; size: .; J: TRBJ1-5; CDR3: CASSQTGSSNQPQHF; DNA: TGTGCCAGCAGCCAGACAGGGTCGAGCAATCAGCCCCAGCATTTT
D: .; V: TRBV11-1; size: .; J: TRBJ2-3; CDR3: CASKLGGNTDTQYF; DNA: TGTGCCAGCAAACTGGGGGGTAACACAGATACGCAGTATTTT
D: .; V: TRBV27; size: .; J: TRBJ1-2; CDR3: CASSLRQSYGYTF; DNA: TGTGCCAGCAGTCTTCGACAGAGCTATGGCTACACCTTC
D: TRBD1; V: TRBV27; size: .; J: TRBJ1-1; CDR3: CASRYRGRTEAFF; DNA: TGTGCCAGCAGATACAGGGGGAGAACTGAAGCTTTCTTT
D: TRBD1; V: TRBV27; size: .; J: TRBJ2-2; CDR3: CASSRQGWATGELFF; DNA: TGTGCCAGCAGTCGACAGGGGTGGGCCACCGGGGAGCTGTTTTTT
D: TRBD2; V: TRBV4-1; size: .; J: TRBJ2-3; CDR3: CASSQGGISSGRTDTQYF; DNA: TGCGCCAGCAGCCAAGGTGGGATTTCTAGCGGGAGAACAGATACGCAGTATTTT
D: .; V: TRBV30; size: .; J: TRBJ2-6; CDR3: CASPGGSGANVLTF; DNA: TGTGCCTCCCCCGGGGGCTCTGGGGCCAACGTCCTGACTTTC
D: TRBD1; V: TRBV13; size: .; J: TRBJ1-1; CDR3: CASREGQSGAEAFF; DNA: TGTGCCAGCAGAGAGGGACAGTCGGGCGCTGAAGCTTTCTTT
D: TRBD1; V: TRBV30; size: .; J: TRBJ1-2; CDR3: CAWNRGGDYGYTF; DNA: TGTGCCTGGAACAGGGGCGGTGACTATGGCTACACCTTC
D: .; V: TRBV5-1; size: .; J: TRBJ2-5; CDR3: CASSAGRQGSSLETQYF; DNA: TGCGCCAGCAGCGCGGGGCGCCAGGGAAGCTCGTTAGAGACCCAGTACTTC
D: TRBD1; V: TRBV15; size: .; J: TRBJ2-2; CDR3: CATSSLRGQSTGELFF; DNA: TGTGCCACCAGCTCACTCAGGGGGCAAAGCACCGGGGAGCTGTTTTTT
D: .; V: TRBV28; size: .; J: TRBJ1-5; CDR3: CASSSLTGLGSNQPQHF; DNA: TGTGCCAGCAGTTCCCTTACAGGGCTTGGGAGCAATCAGCCCCAGCATTTT
D: .; V: TRBV4-1; size: .; J: TRBJ1-2; CDR3: CASSQAGTGSHYGYTF; DNA: TGCGCCAGCAGCCAAGCGGGTACAGGGTCCCACTATGGCTACACCTTC
D: TRBD1; V: TRBV27; size: .; J: TRBJ1-1; CDR3: CASSLVRGLGLTEAFF; DNA: TGTGCCAGCAGCCTCGTCAGGGGGCTCGGGTTGACTGAAGCTTTCTTT
D: .; V: TRBV9; size: .; J: TRBJ1-2; CDR3: CASSVVSSNYGYTF; DNA: TGTGCCAGCAGCGTAGTGTCCAGTAACTATGGCTACACCTTC
D: TRBD1; V: TRBV19; size: .; J: TRBJ1-1; CDR3: CASRGQGNTEAFF; DNA: TGTGCCAGTAGGGGACAGGGGAACACTGAAGCTTTCTTT
D: .; V: TRBV28; size: .; J: TRBJ2-7; CDR3: CASSLWSDTFDEQYF; DNA: TGTGCCAGCAGCTTATGGTCGGACACCTTTGACGAGCAGTACTTC
D: TRBD1; V: TRBV4-3; size: .; J: TRBJ2-7; CDR3: CASSQGDRESYEQYF; DNA: TGCGCCAGCAGCCAAGGGGACAGGGAGTCCTACGAGCAGTACTTC
D: .; V: TRBV19; size: .; J: TRBJ2-3; CDR3: CASSTGRLTDTQYF; DNA: TGTGCCAGTAGTACAGGGCGATTAACAGATACGCAGTATTTT
D: .; V: TRBV28; size: .; J: TRBJ2-5; CDR3: CASSPGLKETQYF; DNA: TGTGCCAGCAGCCCGGGACTTAAAGAGACCCAGTACTTC
D: TRBD1; V: TRBV4-3; size: .; J: TRBJ1-1; CDR3: CASSQDGGPGGEAFF; DNA: TGCGCCAGCAGCCAAGATGGGGGGCCAGGGGGCGAAGCTTTCTTT
D: TRBD2; V: TRBV6-4; size: .; J: TRBJ2-3; CDR3: CASSRTSGASTDTQYF; DNA: TGTGCCAGCAGTCGGACTAGCGGGGCTAGCACAGATACGCAGTATTTT
D: .; V: TRBV27; size: .; J: TRBJ2-5; CDR3: CASSLVTGGTQYF; DNA: TGTGCCAGCAGTTTAGTGACCGGGGGGACCCAGTACTTC
D: .; V: TRBV7-2; size: .; J: TRBJ2-1; CDR3: CASSLGGDEQFF; DNA: TGTGCCAGCAGCTTAGGGGGGGATGAGCAGTTCTTC
D: TRBD1; V: TRBV28; size: once; J: TRBJ2-2; CDR3: CASSLLRGTGGGSTGELFF; DNA: TGTGCCAGCAGTCTCCTAAGAGGGACAGGGGGCGGAAGCACCGGGGAGCTGTTTTTT
D: .; V: TRBV21-1; size: .; J: TRBJ2-3; CDR3: CASRNGITDTQYF; DNA: TGTGCCAGCAGAAACGGGATAACAGATACGCAGTATTTT
D: .; V: TRBV5-5; size: .; J: TRBJ1-2; CDR3: CASSLEENYGYTF; DNA: TGTGCCAGCAGCTTGGAGGAGAACTATGGCTACACCTTC
D: TRBD1; V: TRBV5-1; size: .; J: TRBJ2-2; CDR3: CASSLARTGVTGELFF; DNA: TGCGCCAGCAGCTTGGCCAGGACAGGGGTCACCGGGGAGCTGTTTTTT
D: TRBD2; V: TRBV27; size: .; J: TRBJ2-7; CDR3: CASSYGTSNYEQYF; DNA: TGTGCCAGCAGTTACGGGACTAGTAACTACGAGCAGTACTTC
D: .; V: TRBV19; size: .; J: TRBJ1-2; CDR3: CASSNREYGYTF; DNA: TGTGCCAGTAGCAACAGGGAATATGGCTACACCTTC
D: .; V: TRBV7-6; size: .; J: TRBJ2-6; CDR3: CASSRYSGANVLTF; DNA: TGTGCCAGCAGTCGGTACTCTGGGGCCAACGTCCTGACTTTC
D: .; V: TRBV7-2; size: .; J: TRBJ1-5; CDR3: CASSLEAEPQHF; DNA: TGTGCCAGCAGCTTAGAGGCGGAGCCCCAGCATTTT
D: .; V: TRBV15; size: .; J: TRBJ2-1; CDR3: CATSRDLWVGHQVDEQFF; DNA: TGTGCCACCAGCAGAGATCTCTGGGTGGGACATCAGGTGGATGAGCAGTTCTTC